A selection of T cell receptor beta chains follows, all from one sample in a study of blood T cell repertoires in COVID-19. Sequenced by immunoSEQ multiplex PCR; TCRdb stores in-frame clones only, minus some. The sample contains about 68,000 clones, about 87% of which appear only once. Sample: peripheral blood. Receptor source: a human donor in a cohort sampled during active COVID-19. Each CDR3 is given with its conserved first and last residue. A D gene is named only where the DNA matches it firmly. Some rows mark clone size as missing; the rest say once, few, many or name a class of expanded clone.

V	D	J	size	CDR3	DNA
TRBV6-5	TRBD1	TRBJ1-6	-	CASSNDRGFPRTLHF	TGTGCCAGCAGTAATGACAGGGGGTTTCCCAGGACCCTCCACTTT
TRBV3-1/TRBV3-2	-	TRBJ2-7	-	CASSPQGGTYEQYF	TGTGCCAGCAGCCCCCAGGGGGGCACCTACGAGCAGTACTTC
TRBV28	-	TRBJ1-2	once	CASSPGTTYGYTF	TGTGCCAGCAGTCCCGGGACTACCTATGGCTACACCTTC
TRBV6-5	TRBD1	TRBJ1-1	-	CASRWTGEHTEAFF	TGTGCCAGCAGATGGACAGGGGAACACACTGAAGCTTTCTTT
TRBV30	-	TRBJ2-2	-	CAWSHGASRIGELFF	TGTGCCTGGAGTCACGGAGCCTCCCGGATCGGGGAGCTGTTTTTT
TRBV6-5	-	TRBJ1-5	-	CASRATGTQYQPQHF	TGTGCCAGCAGGGCCACCGGGACACAGTATCAGCCCCAGCATTTT
TRBV11-2	-	TRBJ2-1	once	CASRPIGDSYNEQFF	TGTGCCAGCAGACCAATAGGAGACTCCTACAATGAGCAGTTCTTC
TRBV9	-	TRBJ2-2	-	CASSVSLKTGELFF	TGTGCCAGCAGCGTTAGTCTGAAAACCGGGGAGCTGTTTTTT
TRBV21-1	-	TRBJ2-7	-	CASSKSLRDRRSYEQYF	TGTGCCAGCTCAAAATCGCTCCGGGACAGGAGGTCATACGAGCAGTACTTC
TRBV6-5	-	TRBJ1-3	-	CASIASGSSGNTIYF	TGTGCCAGCATTGCATCTGGGAGCTCTGGAAACACCATATATTTT
TRBV20-1	TRBD2	TRBJ2-1	-	CSASSGRGNNEQFF	TGCAGTGCTAGTAGCGGGAGGGGAAACAATGAGCAGTTCTTC
TRBV12-3/TRBV12-4	-	TRBJ2-5	-	CASSLGGKETQYF	TGTGCCAGCAGTTTGGGCGGGAAAGAGACCCAGTACTTC
TRBV12-3/TRBV12-4	-	TRBJ1-5	-	CASSITGVQPQHF	TGTGCCAGCAGCATTACAGGAGTTCAGCCCCAGCATTTT
TRBV4-1	TRBD2	TRBJ2-1	-	CASRVLAGGVNEQFF	TGCGCCAGCAGAGTCCTAGCGGGAGGTGTTAATGAGCAGTTCTTC
TRBV18	-	TRBJ2-7	-	CASSPQGIDEQYF	TGTGCCAGCTCACCGCAGGGTATCGACGAGCAGTACTTC
TRBV28	TRBD1	TRBJ1-5	-	CASSLDRDNQPQHF	TGTGCCAGCAGTCTTGACAGGGACAATCAGCCCCAGCATTTT
TRBV5-4	-	TRBJ2-5	few	CASSHPGQETQYF	TGTGCCAGCAGCCACCCGGGGCAAGAGACCCAGTACTTC
TRBV27	-	TRBJ2-1	-	CASSLRSPPENNEQFF	TGTGCCAGCAGTTTACGCTCCCCTCCTGAGAACAATGAGCAGTTCTTC
TRBV9	-	TRBJ2-7	-	CASSVGGPSGEQYF	TGTGCCAGCAGCGTGGGGGGTCCCAGCGGAGAGCAGTACTTC
TRBV29-1	TRBD2	TRBJ2-1	-	CSVGSLAGGHEQFF	TGCAGCGTTGGTTCGCTAGCGGGAGGCCATGAGCAGTTCTTC
TRBV7-2	TRBD2	TRBJ2-1	-	CASSPGLAGDNEQFF	TGTGCCAGCAGCCCGGGACTAGCGGGGGACAATGAGCAGTTCTTC
TRBV5-1	TRBD2	TRBJ2-3	-	CASSPGGVVNTQYF	TGCGCCAGCAGCCCGGGGGGGGTAGTAAATACGCAGTATTTT
TRBV28	TRBD1	TRBJ1-1	-	CASSLSRQGSTEAFF	TGTGCCAGCAGTTTATCCAGACAGGGAAGCACTGAAGCTTTCTTT
TRBV5-1	TRBD1	TRBJ1-6	-	CASSLDDRVGSPLHF	TGCGCCAGCAGCTTGGACGACAGGGTCGGTTCACCCCTCCACTTT
TRBV11-2	TRBD1	TRBJ2-5	once	CASSSWDRRAETQYF	TGTGCCAGCAGCTCCTGGGACAGGCGAGCGGAGACCCAGTACTTC
TRBV11-2	-	TRBJ2-1	-	CASSPGLLSYNEQFF	TGTGCCAGCAGCCCCGGACTTTTATCCTACAATGAGCAGTTCTTC
TRBV9	TRBD1	TRBJ2-7	-	CARHKLWTGAPHEQYF	TGTGCCCGTCATAAACTATGGACAGGGGCTCCCCACGAGCAGTACTTC
TRBV2	TRBD1	TRBJ2-1	-	CASRKGDRVNNEQFF	TGTGCCAGCAGGAAGGGGGACAGGGTAAACAATGAGCAGTTCTTC
TRBV28	-	TRBJ2-1	once	CASSLLTTGFAGEQFF	TGTGCCAGCAGTTTGCTCACAACGGGGTTCGCGGGTGAGCAGTTCTTC
TRBV27	TRBD2	TRBJ2-7	-	CASQERERNEQYF	TGTGCCAGCCAAGAGCGGGAGAGGAACGAGCAGTACTTC
TRBV4-1	TRBD2	TRBJ2-3	-	CASSQGRGGITDTQYF	TGCGCCAGCAGCCAAGGGCGGGGGGGCATAACAGATACGCAGTATTTT
TRBV24-1	TRBD2	TRBJ2-3	-	CATSDPGGSRDTQYF	TGTGCCACCAGTGACCCCGGCGGGAGTCGGGATACGCAGTATTTT
TRBV6-2/TRBV6-3	-	TRBJ2-7	-	CASSRGVLREQYF	TGTGCCAGCAGCAGGGGCGTACTACGAGAGCAGTACTTC
TRBV7-9	TRBD1	TRBJ1-6	-	CASSSLGQGHNSPLHF	TGTGCCAGCAGCTCACTGGGACAGGGGCATAATTCACCCCTCCACTTT
TRBV30	TRBD1	TRBJ2-7	-	CAWGDRAYEQYF	TGTGCCTGGGGGGACAGGGCCTACGAGCAGTACTTC
TRBV30	TRBD2	TRBJ2-1	-	CAWTSGGENEQFF	TGTGCCTGGACTAGCGGGGGAGAAAATGAGCAGTTCTTC
TRBV24-1	TRBD1	TRBJ2-1	-	CATSRYHRGYNEQFF	TGTGCCACCAGTCGTTATCACAGGGGATACAATGAGCAGTTCTTC
TRBV7-2	TRBD1	TRBJ2-5	-	CASSSDRVGWETQYF	TGTGCCAGCAGCTCTGACAGGGTCGGTTGGGAGACCCAGTACTTC